The clone carrying this T cell receptor beta chain was observed a few times. Its antigen is unidentified. The CDR3 covers 16 residues. Trimming cost V 2 bases and J 3 bases; bases outside gene matches: 8. In germline, CDR1 is SNHLY, CDR2 FYNNEI. This sample was included in a study of cytomegalovirus exposure and HLA in healthy donors. Study context: Unique TCRs numbering around 85 million, obtained from HLA-typed donors, made up an early data release.

Study findings and constraints: It was reported that the classifier diagnosed cytomegalovirus status with high specificity and sensitivity in both the original and validation cohorts. Later analysis identified several of the most significant clusters that appeared linked to common viral pathogens. Sequencing likely caused a cluster of highly shared sequence variants.

Vbeta (60) and Jbeta (13) primers were used in the PCR. The method was immunoSEQ multiplex PCR; TCRdb's version includes in-frame clones alone and lacks a portion of them. Of some 78,000 clones in the sample, about 80% are singletons; the top ten hold about 30%. Sequencing was done on a sample of PBMCs. The receptor's source is a man between 45 and 60 years old in good health and CMV-seropositive. V gene TRBV2 combines with J gene TRBJ1-2; 8 bases align to TRBD1. This CDR3 is CASSESTGTGDYGYTF. The CDR3, as DNA: TGTGCCAGCAGTGAATCAACCGGGACAGGCGACTATGGCTACACCTTC.